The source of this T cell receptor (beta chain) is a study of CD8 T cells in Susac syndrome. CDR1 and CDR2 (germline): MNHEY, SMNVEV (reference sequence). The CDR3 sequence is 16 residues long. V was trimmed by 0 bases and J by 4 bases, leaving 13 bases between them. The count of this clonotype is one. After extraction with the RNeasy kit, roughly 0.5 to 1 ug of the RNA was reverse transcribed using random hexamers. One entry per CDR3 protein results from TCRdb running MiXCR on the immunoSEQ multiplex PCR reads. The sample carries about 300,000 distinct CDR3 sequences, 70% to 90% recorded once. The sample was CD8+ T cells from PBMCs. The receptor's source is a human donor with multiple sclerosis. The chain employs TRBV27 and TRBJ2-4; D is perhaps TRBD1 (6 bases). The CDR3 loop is CASSLSQQGPKNIQYF. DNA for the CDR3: TGTGCCAGCAGTTTATCGCAGCAGGGGCCTAAAAACATTCAGTACTTC.